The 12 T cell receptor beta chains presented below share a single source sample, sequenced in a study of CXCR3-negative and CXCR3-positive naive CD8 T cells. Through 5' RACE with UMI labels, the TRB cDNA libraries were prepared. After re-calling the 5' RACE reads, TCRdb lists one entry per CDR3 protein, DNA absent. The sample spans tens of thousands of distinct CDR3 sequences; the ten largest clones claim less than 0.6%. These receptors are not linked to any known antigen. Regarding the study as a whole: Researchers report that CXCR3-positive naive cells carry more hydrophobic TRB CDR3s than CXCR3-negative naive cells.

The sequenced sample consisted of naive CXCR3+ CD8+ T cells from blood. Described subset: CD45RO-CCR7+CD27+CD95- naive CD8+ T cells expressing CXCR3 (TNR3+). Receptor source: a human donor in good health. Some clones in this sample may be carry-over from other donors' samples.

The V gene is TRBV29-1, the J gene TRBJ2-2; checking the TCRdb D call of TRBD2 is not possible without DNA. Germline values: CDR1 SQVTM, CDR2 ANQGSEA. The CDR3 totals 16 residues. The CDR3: CSVEDQEGARTGELFF.

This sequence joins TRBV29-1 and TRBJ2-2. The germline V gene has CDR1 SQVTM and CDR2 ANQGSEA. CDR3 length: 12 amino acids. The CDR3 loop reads CSVRTNTGELCF.

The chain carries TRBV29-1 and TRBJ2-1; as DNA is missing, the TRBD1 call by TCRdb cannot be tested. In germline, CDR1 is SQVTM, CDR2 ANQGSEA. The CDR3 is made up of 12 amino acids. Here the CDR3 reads CSAIPPQNEQFF.

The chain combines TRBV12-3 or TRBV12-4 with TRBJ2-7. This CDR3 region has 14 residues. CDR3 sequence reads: CASSFTDPSYEQYF.

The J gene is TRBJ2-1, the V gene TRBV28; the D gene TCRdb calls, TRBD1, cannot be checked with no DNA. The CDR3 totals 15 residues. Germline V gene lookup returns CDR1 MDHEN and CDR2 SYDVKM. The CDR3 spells CASSLSGAVWDEQFF.

CDR3 sequence: CASSPENNEQFF. This chain links TRBV5-1 with TRBJ2-1. Germline V lookup: CDR1 SGHRS, CDR2 YFSETQ. This CDR3 has 12 residues.

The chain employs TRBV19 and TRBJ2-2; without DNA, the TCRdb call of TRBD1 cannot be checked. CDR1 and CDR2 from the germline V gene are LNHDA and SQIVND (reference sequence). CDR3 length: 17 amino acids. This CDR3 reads CASSPRDSAIPTGELFF.

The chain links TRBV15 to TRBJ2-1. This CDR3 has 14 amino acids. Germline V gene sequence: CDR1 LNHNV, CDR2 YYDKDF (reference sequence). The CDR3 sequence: CATIQASSYNEQFF.

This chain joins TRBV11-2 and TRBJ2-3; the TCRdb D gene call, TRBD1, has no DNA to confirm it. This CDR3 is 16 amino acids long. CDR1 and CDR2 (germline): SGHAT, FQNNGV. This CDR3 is CASSLEEGGSTDTQYF.

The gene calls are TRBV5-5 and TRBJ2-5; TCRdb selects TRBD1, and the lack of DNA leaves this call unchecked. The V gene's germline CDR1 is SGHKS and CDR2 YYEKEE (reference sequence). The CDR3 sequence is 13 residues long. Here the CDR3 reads CASSFRGKKTQYF.

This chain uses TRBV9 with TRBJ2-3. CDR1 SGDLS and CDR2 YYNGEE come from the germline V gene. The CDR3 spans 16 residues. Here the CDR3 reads CASSLRGETITDTQYF.

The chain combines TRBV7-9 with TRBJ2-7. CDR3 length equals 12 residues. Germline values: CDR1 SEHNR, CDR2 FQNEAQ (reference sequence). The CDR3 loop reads CASSFNIYEQYF. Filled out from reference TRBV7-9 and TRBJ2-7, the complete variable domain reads DTGVSQNPRHKITKRGQNVTFRCDPISEHNRLYWYRQTLGQGPEFLTYFQNEAQLEKSRLLSDRFSAERPKGSFSTLEIQRTEQGDSAMYLCASSFNIYEQYFGPGTRLTVT.